One sample yielded the 25 T cell receptor beta chains listed below, sequenced in a study of blood T cell repertoires in COVID-19. Assay: immunoSEQ multiplex PCR; the TCRdb copy retains only in-frame clones and omits some. The data hold about 180,000 clones, with around 85% observed a single time. Material: PBMCs or T cells enriched from blood (not recorded which). The origin of the receptors is a man in his forties or fifties who had recovered from COVID-19.

This chain uses TRBV2 with TRBJ1-4; TRBD1 matches 7 bases. Germline V CDR1 and CDR2: SNHLY, FYNNEI. This CDR3 has 13 residues. V trimming: 8 bases; J trimming: 8 bases; junction bases outside the gene matches: 8. In DNA, the CDR3 is TGTGCCAGCCTCCGGGACAGAGACGAAAAACTGTTTTTT. The encoded protein is CASLRDRDEKLFF.

This clone was observed a few times. The CDR3 bases are TGTGCCAGTACAACAGGGGCAGATACGCAGTATTTT. Translated: CASTTGADTQYF. The J gene is TRBJ2-3, the V gene TRBV7-8; 7 nucleotides agree with TRBD1. CDR1 is SGHVS, CDR2 FQNEAQ, per germline. CDR3 length: 12 amino acids. J lost 4 bases, V lost 9 bases, and 4 bases had no gene match.

The chain is built from TRBV2 and TRBJ2-1; 10 bases align to TRBD2. Germline CDR1 reads SNHLY; CDR2 reads FYNNEI. The CDR3 totals 15 residues. After removal of 6 bases from V and 3 bases from J, the junction contained 5 bases not matched to a gene. DNA for the CDR3: TGTGCCAGCAGAGGGAGACTAGCGGGCTACAATGAGCAGTTCTTC. Translation gives CASRGRLAGYNEQFF.

The chain uses TRBV7-5 and TRBJ1-3; the table names TRBD1, a call not compared with the DNA. TRBV7-5 is an annotated pseudogene. This CDR3 is 13 amino acids long. CDR3 region: CAKKRSRSNTIYF. The CDR3 DNA reads as TGTGCCAAAAAACGGTCCAGGTCAAACACCATATATTTT.

V usage is TRBV18 and J usage is TRBJ2-3; 7 bases match TRBD2. Germline V CDR1 and CDR2: KGHSH, LQKENI. Losses at the gene ends were 3 bases for V and 3 bases for J; bases not matched to a gene: 21. The CDR3 length is 20 residues. CDR3 in amino acids: CASSPIAATTSALKTDTQYF. The CDR3 region has the DNA TGTGCCAGCTCACCGATAGCAGCTACTACTAGCGCCCTCAAGACAGATACGCAGTATTTT.

The chain carries TRBV19 and TRBJ2-7, with 8 bases matching TRBD1. Germline CDR1 and CDR2: LNHDA and SQIVND (reference sequence). Trimming cost V 5 bases and J 3 bases; bases outside gene matches: 9. This CDR3 is built from 15 residues. The CDR3 sequence is CASSRQGTRDYEQYF. The CDR3 DNA reads TGTGCCAGTAGTCGACAGGGGACAAGAGACTACGAGCAGTACTTC.

In its sample, this clone was seen once. The V gene is TRBV6-1, the J gene TRBJ1-1, with a possible D match to TRBD1 (5 bases). Germline CDR1 MNHNS, CDR2 SASEGT. The CDR3 runs 15 residues. The germline V and J ends were trimmed by 3 bases and 1 base, with 12 bases remaining between them. The CDR3 nucleotides are TGTGCCAGCAGTGACCCGGACACGTGGAACACTGAAGCTTTCTTT. The encoded protein is CASSDPDTWNTEAFF.

This chain joins TRBV3-1 (or the pseudogene TRBV3-2) and TRBJ1-4; D remains ambiguous. The V end lost 0 bases, the J end lost 3 bases, and 8 bases lay between the germline ends. CDR1 is LGHDT and CDR2 is YNNKEL in the germline V gene (reference sequence). This CDR3 is built from 15 residues. Here the CDR3 DNA reads TGTGCCAGCAGCCAAGATCCGACACCTAATGAAAAACTGTTTTTT. This translates into CASSQDPTPNEKLFF.

The genes are TRBV19 and TRBJ1-5, with D unclear. Per germline, CDR1 LNHDA and CDR2 SQIVND (reference sequence). V shed 3 bases and J shed 5 bases, with 20 bases lying between them. This CDR3 has 17 residues. The CDR3, as DNA: TGTGCCAGTAGTATCGGAACGGCGTGGCGGGAGGATCAGCCCCAGCATTTT. It specifies CASSIGTAWREDQPQHF.

The rearrangement joins TRBV29-1 to TRBJ1-1; D is uncertain. Germline CDR1 reads SQVTM; CDR2 reads ANQGSEA. The CDR3 is made up of 12 amino acids. The V gene lost 8 bases and the J gene lost 2 bases, with 12 bases spanning the gap. This CDR3 reads CSTTQVNTEAFF. Written as DNA, the CDR3 is TGCAGCACGACGCAGGTCAACACTGAAGCTTTCTTT.

The chain is built from TRBV7-8 and TRBJ1-5, with 7 bases matching TRBD1. Per germline, CDR1 SGHVS and CDR2 FQNEAQ. This CDR3 region has 13 residues. Trimming cost V 6 bases and J 5 bases; bases outside gene matches: 4. For the CDR3, the DNA is TGTGCCAGCAGACGGGACAGCGATCAGCCCCAGCATTTT. Its protein is CASRRDSDQPQHF.

A single count supports this clone. The chain uses TRBV18 and TRBJ1-5; D might be TRBD1 (5 bases). Trimming cost V 2 bases and J 4 bases, with 6 bases left between them. The CDR3 runs 13 residues. Germline V lookup: CDR1 KGHSH, CDR2 LQKENI. CDR3 bases: TGTGCCAGCTCACCAGACAGTAATCAGCCCCAGCATTTT. It specifies CASSPDSNQPQHF.

This chain connects TRBV25-1 to TRBJ1-2, with TRBD1 matching over 9 bases. CDR3 size: 16 residues. Germline CDR1 is MGHDK and CDR2 is SYGVNS. Trimming took 4 bases from V and 5 from J; bases not matched to a gene: 11. The CDR3 sequence is CASSGSDTGGGYGYTF. The CDR3 coding sequence is TGTGCCAGCAGTGGAAGCGATACAGGGGGCGGTTATGGCTACACCTTC.

The rearrangement uses TRBV5-8 and TRBJ1-2, with a tentative D call TRBD1 (5 bases). The V end was cut by 7 bases, the J end by 4 bases, with 20 bases between. The CDR3 runs 15 residues. CDR1 and CDR2 (germline): SGHTS, YDEGEE. Here the CDR3 reads CASGNSLSGFYGYTF. The CDR3 DNA reads as TGTGCCAGCGGAAACAGCCTCTCAGGGTTCTATGGCTACACCTTC.

The V gene is TRBV19, the J gene TRBJ2-5, with TRBD1 identical over 7 bases. Germline values: CDR1 LNHDA, CDR2 SQIVND (reference sequence). The length of the CDR3 is 14 residues. V was pared by 6 bases and J by 4 bases, with 8 bases of the junction left unmatched. The DNA of the CDR3 is TGTGCCAGTAGGAGGAGACAGGGTGGAGAGACCCAGTACTTC. It specifies CASRRRQGGETQYF.

J is TRBJ1-1 and V is TRBV30; unclear D gene. Trimming shortened V by 4 bases and J by 1 base, and 7 bases separated the two germline ends. The CDR3 contains 12 residues. The germline gives CDR1 GTSNPN, CDR2 SVGIG (reference sequence). The CDR3 loop is CAWTRANTEAFF. DNA for the CDR3: TGTGCCTGGACCCGAGCGAACACTGAAGCTTTCTTT.

The V call is TRBV19, the J call TRBJ1-2; D is unresolved. V lost 7 bases, J lost 0 bases, and 15 bases lay in between. Germline V gene sequence: CDR1 LNHDA, CDR2 SQIVND (reference sequence). This CDR3 comprises 15 residues. The CDR3 DNA reads TGTGCCAGTACCTCGGTCCAGGCAGCTAACTATGGCTACACCTTC. Translation: CASTSVQAANYGYTF.

The rearrangement joins TRBV2 to TRBJ1-2; the match to TRBD1 covers 7 bases. V gave up 0 bases and J gave up 4 bases; unmatched junction bases: 11. The germline V gene has CDR1 SNHLY and CDR2 FYNNEI. The CDR3 has 17 residues. CDR3 region: CASSEAWRNRGSYGYTF. The CDR3 DNA follows: TGTGCCAGCAGTGAAGCGTGGAGGAACAGGGGTAGCTATGGCTACACCTTC.

CDR3 region: CASSVDDGQYNEKLFF. The DNA for the CDR3 is TGTGCCAGCAGCGTAGACGACGGACAGTATAATGAAAAACTGTTTTTT. J is TRBJ1-4 and V is TRBV9; possible D gene TRBD1, 6 bases. CDR1 SGDLS and CDR2 YYNGEE come from the germline V gene. There are 16 residues in the CDR3. V was clipped by 0 bases and J by 4 bases, with 13 bases between them.

This rearrangement joins TRBV7-9 to TRBJ1-3; the match to TRBD1 covers 8 bases. CDR3 length: 14 residues. Looked up from germline, CDR1 is SEHNR and CDR2 is FQNEAQ (reference sequence). Trimming cost V 6 bases and J 2 bases; bases outside gene matches: 3. CDR3 sequence: CASSLDRAGNTIYF. CDR3 nucleotide sequence: TGTGCCAGCAGTTTGGACAGGGCTGGAAACACCATATATTTT. Looking up the rest from reference TRBV7-9 and TRBJ1-3 gives the full variable domain: DTGVSQNPRHKITKRGQNVTFRCDPISEHNRLYWYRQTLGQGPEFLTYFQNEAQLEKSRLLSDRFSAERPKGSFSTLEIQRTEQGDSAMYLCASSLDRAGNTIYFGEGSWLTVV.

V is TRBV30 and J is TRBJ1-1; D remains unclear. V dropped 0 bases and J dropped 2 bases, with 13 bases sitting between them. The CDR3 is 15 amino acids. In germline, CDR1 is GTSNPN, CDR2 SVGIG (reference sequence). The CDR3 bases are TGTGCCTGGAGTGTAGGTCCCCGGGGAAACACTGAAGCTTTCTTT. Amino acids: CAWSVGPRGNTEAFF.

The V gene is TRBV6-5, the J gene TRBJ1-1, with 9 positions matching TRBD1. This CDR3 comprises 15 residues. Germline-derived CDR1 and CDR2 are MNHEY and SVGAGI. The V segment lost 8 bases and the J segment 0 bases; nucleotides outside the gene matches: 7. In nucleotides, the CDR3 is TGTGCCAGCCGGGACAGGGACTTTATGAACACTGAAGCTTTCTTT. Translating gives CASRDRDFMNTEAFF.

This chain uses TRBV7-3 with TRBJ1-2; possibly TRBD1 for D (5 bases). V was pared by 3 bases and J by 6 bases, with 17 bases between. Germline CDR1 and CDR2: SGHTA and FQGTGA. This CDR3 has 15 residues. CDR3 amino acids: CASSLGPTDQDGYTF. The CDR3 DNA is TGTGCCAGCAGCTTGGGGCCGACGGACCAAGATGGCTACACCTTC.

The rearrangement links TRBV12-3 or TRBV12-4 to TRBJ2-3; perhaps TRBD2 as D (6 bases). The V end lost 7 bases, the J end lost 6 bases, and 11 bases lay between the germline ends. The CDR3 extends over 12 amino acids. The chain's CDR3 is CASTRGEDTQYF. CDR3 sequence (DNA): TGTGCCAGCACGCGGGGCGAGGATACGCAGTATTTT.

This chain connects TRBV5-8 to TRBJ1-6; the D gene is possibly TRBD1 (6 bases). Germline V gene sequence: CDR1 SGHTS, CDR2 YDEGEE. V dropped 1 base and J dropped 8 bases, with 10 bases sitting between them. The CDR3 is made up of 14 amino acids. CDR3 sequence (DNA): TGTGCCAGCAGCTTGACAGGGAGGGATTCACCCCTCCACTTT. It is translated as CASSLTGRDSPLHF.